The 4 T cell receptor beta chains given below trace back to one sample, sequenced in a study of blood T cell repertoires in COVID-19. Profiled with immunoSEQ multiplex PCR; TCRdb holds only in-frame clones, not every one. The repertoire holds around 330,000 clones, with 85% as singletons. Sequencing used PBMCs or T cells enriched from blood (not recorded which). The receptor source for this set is a woman younger than 45 who had been exposed to COVID-19.

The V and J genes are TRBV5-1 and TRBJ2-7; TRBD1 agrees at 8 bases. From germline, CDR1 is SGHRS and CDR2 YFSETQ. V lost 2 bases and J lost 1; bases outside the gene matches: 2. CDR3 length equals 14 residues. CDR3 loop: CASSFGQGSYEQYF. The CDR3 DNA reads as TGCGCCAGCAGCTTTGGACAGGGTTCCTACGAGCAGTACTTC.

This chain uses TRBV7-9 with TRBJ2-1, with TRBD2 matching over 10 bases. CDR3 length: 17 residues. Germline loops: CDR1 SEHNR, CDR2 FQNEAQ (reference sequence). Trimming cost V 0 bases and J 4 bases; bases outside gene matches: 6. CDR3 in DNA: TGTGCCAGCAGCTTAGCGCGGCAAGCGGGGGGGTACAATGAGCAGTTCTTC. Translation: CASSLARQAGGYNEQFF.

This chain connects TRBV11-1 to TRBJ2-5, with a tentative D call TRBD1 (6 bases). Trimming took off 4 bases at V and 4 bases at J, with 16 bases between the two ends. This CDR3 has 15 residues. Germline values: CDR1 SGHAT, CDR2 FQDESV (reference sequence). CDR3 bases: TGTGCCAGCAGCTGGACGACAGGAGCAGGAGAGACCCAGTACTTC. This encodes CASSWTTGAGETQYF.

The rearrangement links TRBV28 to TRBJ2-5, with TRBD2 identical over 12 bases. CDR3 length: 15 residues. With V trimmed by 4 bases and J by 5 bases, 5 bases remained unmatched. From germline, CDR1 is MDHEN and CDR2 SYDVKM. The CDR3 DNA reads TGTGCCAGCAGTTGGACTAGCGGGGCGGGGGAGACCCAGTACTTC. Amino acid sequence: CASSWTSGAGETQYF. Complete variable domain (other parts from reference TRBV28 and TRBJ2-5): DVKVTQSSRYLVKRTGEKVFLECVQDMDHENMFWYRQDPGLGLRLIYFSYDVKMKEKGDIPEGYSVSREKKERFSLILESASTNQTSMYLCASSWTSGAGETQYFGPGTRLLVL.